The 29 T cell receptor beta chains presented below share a single source sample, sequenced in a study of blood T cell repertoires in COVID-19. Libraries were prepared by immunoSEQ multiplex PCR; TCRdb keeps only in-frame clonotypes and omits some of them. In the table there are hundreds of thousands of clones, about 83% of which are singletons. Sequenced input: PBMCs or T cells enriched from blood (not recorded which). Receptors originate from a woman aged 40-49 years who had recovered from COVID-19.

The chain couples TRBV18 to TRBJ2-7; TRBD1 aligns across 10 bases. V shed 5 bases, J shed 3 bases, and the junction held 4 bases outside the gene matches. Germline loops: CDR1 KGHSH, CDR2 LQKENI. The CDR3 has 14 residues. CDR3 bases: TGTGCCAGCTCAGCCGGGACAGGGGTCTACGAGCAGTACTTC. Amino acids: CASSAGTGVYEQYF.

This clone was counted only a few times. V is TRBV7-9 and J is TRBJ2-7; 8 bases agree with TRBD2. This CDR3 is 17 amino acids long. The V gene end was trimmed by 5 bases and the J gene end by 0 bases; junction bases not matched to a gene: 12. Per germline, CDR1 SEHNR and CDR2 FQNEAQ (reference sequence). In DNA form, the CDR3 reads TGTGCCAGCAGCGGGGGGGAAACTAGCGGCAGCTCCTACGAGCAGTACTTC. Its protein is CASSGGETSGSSYEQYF. The variable domain in full, completed from reference TRBV7-9 and TRBJ2-7, reads DTGVSQNPRHKITKRGQNVTFRCDPISEHNRLYWYRQTLGQGPEFLTYFQNEAQLEKSRLLSDRFSAERPKGSFSTLEIQRTEQGDSAMYLCASSGGETSGSSYEQYFGPGTRLTVT.

The rearrangement uses TRBV18 and TRBJ1-4; 8 positions match TRBD1. Trimming cost V 5 bases and J 8 bases; bases outside gene matches: 10. The germline V gene encodes CDR1 KGHSH and CDR2 LQKENI. The CDR3 consists of 15 residues. Here the CDR3 reads CASSGPGQALEKLFF. CDR3 nucleotides: TGTGCCAGCTCAGGGCCGGGACAGGCACTAGAAAAACTGTTTTTT.

The chain joins TRBV30 to TRBJ1-3; TRBD1 matches 9 bases. V lost 3 bases, J lost 3 bases, and 9 bases stayed unmatched. The CDR3 is 16 residues long. Germline values: CDR1 GTSNPN, CDR2 SVGIG (reference sequence). The chain's CDR3 is CAWRDSGTGFGNTIYF. CDR3 nucleotide sequence: TGTGCCTGGAGAGACTCCGGGACAGGGTTTGGAAACACCATATATTTT. Looking up the rest from reference TRBV30 and TRBJ1-3 gives the full variable domain: SQTIHQWPATLVQPVGSPLSLECTVEGTSNPNLYWYRQAAGRGLQLLFYSVGIGQISSEVPQNLSASRPQDRQFILSSKKLLLSDSGFYLCAWRDSGTGFGNTIYFGEGSWLTVV.

The rearrangement links TRBV20-1 to TRBJ2-7, with 8 positions matching TRBD1. The germline V gene has CDR1 DFQATT and CDR2 SNEGSKA (reference sequence). There are 13 residues in the CDR3. Losses at the gene ends were 3 bases for V and 6 bases for J; bases not matched to a gene: 7. CDR3 DNA: TGCAGTGCTAGTGTCAGGACAGGGAGCGAGCAGTACTTC. Its translation: CSASVRTGSEQYF.

The chain employs TRBV6-5 and TRBJ1-2; D gene unclear. Germline-derived CDR1 and CDR2 are MNHEY and SVGAGI. Trimming took 10 bases from V and 0 from J, leaving 9 bases between them. The CDR3 sequence is 12 residues long. DNA for the CDR3: TGTGCCACCCAAGCTTCTAACTATGGCTACACCTTC. This gives the protein CATQASNYGYTF.

The chain is built from TRBV15 and TRBJ2-1; 7 bases map to TRBD2. With V trimmed by 3 bases and J by 0 bases, 11 bases remained unmatched. This CDR3 has 18 amino acids. Germline assignment: CDR1 LNHNV and CDR2 YYDKDF (reference sequence). CDR3 DNA: TGTGCCACCAGCAGTCCCCCCGGCGGCGGGAGCTCCTACAATGAGCAGTTCTTC. Amino acids: CATSSPPGGGSSYNEQFF.

This clone was observed a few times. The V and J genes are TRBV7-8 and TRBJ2-5; D is possibly TRBD1 (6 bases). Germline CDR1 reads SGHVS; CDR2 reads FQNEAQ. The V gene lost 6 bases and the J gene lost 5 bases, with 22 bases spanning the gap. The CDR3 spans 16 residues. The CDR3 region has the DNA TGTGCCAGCAGTCACCTTAGGGACATTAGAAAGGAGACCCAGTACTTC. Protein: CASSHLRDIRKETQYF. The full variable domain, in which reference TRBV7-8 and TRBJ2-5 provide the parts outside the CDR3, is GAGVSQSPRYKVAKRGQDVALRCDPISGHVSLFWYQQALGQGPEFLTYFQNEAQLDKSGLPSDRFFAERPEGSVSTLKIQRTQQEDSAVYLCASSHLRDIRKETQYFGPGTRLLVL.

The genes are TRBV15 and TRBJ2-5, with D unresolved. CDR1 is LNHNV, CDR2 YYDKDF, per germline (reference sequence). The CDR3 contains 13 residues. Trimming took off 6 bases at V and 2 bases at J, with 10 bases between the two ends. CDR3: CATRAGLQETQYF. The CDR3, as DNA: TGTGCCACCAGAGCAGGTTTACAAGAGACCCAGTACTTC.

V gene TRBV19 combines with J gene TRBJ2-2; TRBD1 might be the D (5 bases). The CDR3 spans 16 residues. Between the trimmed V and J ends, which lost 5 bases and 1 base, there was a span of 14 bases. Germline V lookup: CDR1 LNHDA, CDR2 SQIVND (reference sequence). For the CDR3, the DNA is TGTGCCAGTAGTGGTACCTACAGGCGGAACACCGGGGAGCTGTTTTTT. Its translation is CASSGTYRRNTGELFF.

This clone has a single count. V usage is TRBV7-9 and J usage is TRBJ2-7; D call uncertain. The CDR3 has 15 amino acids. V was cut by 5 bases and J by 0 bases, with 14 bases left in between. Germline-derived CDR1 and CDR2 are SEHNR and FQNEAQ (reference sequence). The CDR3 nucleotides are TGTGCCAGCAGCAACACAGCTCTACTCTCCTACGAGCAGTACTTC. This codes for CASSNTALLSYEQYF.

CDR3 sequence (DNA): TGTGCCAGCTCCACAGGGGGCCTGGACACCATATATTTT. Protein product: CASSTGGLDTIYF. The chain uses TRBV28 and TRBJ1-3, with TRBD1 matching over 9 bases. The CDR3 length is 13 residues. V was pared by 8 bases and J by 8 bases, with 7 bases of the junction left unmatched. Looked up from germline, CDR1 is MDHEN and CDR2 is SYDVKM.

The chain uses TRBV18 and TRBJ2-2; 9 positions match TRBD2. V gave up 0 bases and J gave up 3 bases; unmatched junction bases: 5. This CDR3 is built from 17 residues. CDR1 is KGHSH and CDR2 is LQKENI in the germline V gene. CDR3 protein: CASSPPLAGVDTGELFF. The CDR3 DNA follows: TGTGCCAGCTCACCACCCTTAGCGGGAGTGGACACCGGGGAGCTGTTTTTT.

The J gene is TRBJ2-7, the V gene TRBV9; maybe TRBD2 (5 bases). Deletions cut 0 bases from V and 3 bases from J, with 13 bases between. The CDR3 is 15 amino acids. The germline CDR1 and CDR2 sequences are SGDLS and YYNGEE. CDR3 residues: CASSVGGRENYEQYF. The CDR3 DNA reads TGTGCCAGCAGCGTAGGCGGGCGAGAAAACTACGAGCAGTACTTC.

This clone was recorded once. The chain combines TRBV7-8 with TRBJ1-2; 9 nucleotides align to TRBD1. Trimming removed 3 bases from V and 13 bases from J; junction bases left unmatched: 15. Germline V gene lookup returns CDR1 SGHVS and CDR2 FQNEAQ. The CDR3 has 15 amino acids. CDR3 protein: CASSFPGQGSEGCTF. CDR3 nucleotides: TGTGCCAGCAGCTTCCCGGGACAGGGATCCGAAGGATGCACCTTC.

This clone was recorded only once. This rearrangement joins TRBV7-2 to TRBJ2-7; TRBD1 aligns across 9 bases. The V and J ends lost 6 bases and 4 bases, in that order; junction bases with no gene match: 7. The germline CDR1 and CDR2 sequences are SGHTA and FQGNSA. CDR3 length: 14 residues. CDR3 sequence: CASRFRDRAYEQYF. CDR3 nucleotide sequence: TGTGCCAGCAGATTCCGGGACAGGGCGTACGAGCAGTACTTC. The variable domain in full, with the rest retrieved from reference TRBV7-2 and TRBJ2-7, is GAGVSQSPSNKVTEKGKDVELRCDPISGHTALYWYRQSLGQGLEFLIYFQGNSAPDKSGLPSDRFSAERTGGSVSTLTIQRTQQEDSAVYLCASRFRDRAYEQYFGPGTRLTVT.

The V and J genes are TRBV5-1 and TRBJ1-1; D not resolved. The CDR3 runs to 14 residues. CDR1 and CDR2 (germline): SGHRS, YFSETQ. V lost 4 bases and J 1 base, leaving 11 bases between the germline ends. CDR3 amino acids: CASSTPSGNTEAFF. Here the CDR3 DNA reads TGCGCCAGCAGCACACCATCAGGGAACACTGAAGCTTTCTTT.

The gene calls are TRBV7-6 and TRBJ2-5; no clear D gene. The CDR3 runs 15 residues. Germline values: CDR1 SGHVS, CDR2 FNYEAQ. Trimming removed 5 bases at V and 0 bases at J, with 13 bases between. This CDR3 is CASSLVRQDQETQYF. The CDR3 coding sequence is TGTGCCAGCAGCCTAGTTAGGCAGGACCAAGAGACCCAGTACTTC.

Details on this clone: Other DNA sequences in the same sample also yield this CDR3. The chain couples TRBV18 to TRBJ2-5; tentative D call: TRBD1 (5 bases). Germline loops: CDR1 KGHSH, CDR2 LQKENI. CDR3 size: 13 residues. Trimming left V 1 base short and J 4 bases short, with 7 bases between. The CDR3 spells CASSPLRGETQYF. The CDR3 DNA reads TGTGCCAGCTCACCACTTAGGGGAGAGACCCAGTACTTC.

V gene TRBV15 combines with J gene TRBJ2-2, with D hard to call. The V gene's germline CDR1 is LNHNV and CDR2 YYDKDF (reference sequence). V was cut by 0 bases and J by 7 bases, with 15 bases left in between. The CDR3 length is 16 residues. CDR3 sequence: CATSRDVLTRGGELFF. CDR3 coding DNA: TGTGCCACCAGCAGAGATGTGTTGACTCGAGGCGGGGAGCTGTTTTTT. Full variable domain (remainder filled in from reference TRBV15 and TRBJ2-2): DAMVIQNPRYQVTQFGKPVTLSCSQTLNHNVMYWYQQKSSQAPKLLFHYYDKDFNNEADTPDNFQSRRPNTSFCFLDIRSPGLGDTAMYLCATSRDVLTRGGELFFGEGSRLTVL.

V usage is TRBV2 and J usage is TRBJ2-1; 7 bases line up with TRBD1. Germline CDR1 reads SNHLY; CDR2 reads FYNNEI. V shed 5 bases, J shed 8 bases, and the junction held 3 bases outside the gene matches. This CDR3 comprises 12 residues. The DNA for the CDR3 is TGTGCCAGCAGTAAAGGGGGCGATGAGCAGTTCTTC. Translating gives CASSKGGDEQFF.

The J gene is TRBJ1-1, the V gene TRBV30; 7 bases line up with TRBD1. Germline CDR1 is GTSNPN and CDR2 is SVGIG (reference sequence). The CDR3 consists of 12 residues. V shed 5 bases and J 1 base; nucleotides not matched to a gene: 1. The CDR3 sequence is CAWQGGNTEAFF. Here the CDR3 DNA reads TGTGCCTGGCAGGGGGGGAACACTGAAGCTTTCTTT.

This rearrangement joins TRBV5-1 to TRBJ2-1; 11 bases agree with TRBD2. V lost 0 bases and J lost 3; bases outside the gene matches: 5. The CDR3 has 17 amino acids. Germline V lookup: CDR1 SGHRS, CDR2 YFSETQ. In DNA, the CDR3 is TGCGCCAGCAGCTTGGGTCGACTAGCGGGACTCTACAATGAGCAGTTCTTC. Translated, it gives CASSLGRLAGLYNEQFF.

The rearrangement joins TRBV14 to TRBJ1-2, with D possibly being TRBD1 (5 bases). The CDR3 contains 14 residues. CDR1 SGHDN and CDR2 FVKESK come from the germline V gene. V lost 3 bases, J lost 8 bases, and 16 bases lay in between. The CDR3 region is CASSHKTQGGGYTF. CDR3 DNA sequence: TGTGCCAGCAGCCATAAGACCCAGGGTGGAGGCTACACCTTC.

In nucleotides, the CDR3 is TGTGCCACCAGTGACCGACGCGGCGGGAGCGATGAGCAGTTCTTC. Protein sequence: CATSDRRGGSDEQFF. The rearrangement joins TRBV24-1 to TRBJ2-1, with 7 nucleotides matching TRBD2. Trimming took 4 bases from V and 8 from J; bases not matched to a gene: 10. Germline V gene data show CDR1 as KGHDR and CDR2 as SFDVKD. The CDR3 consists of 15 residues.

The V gene is TRBV19, the J gene TRBJ2-5, with TRBD2 matching 12 bases. CDR3 size: 16 residues. The germline V gene has CDR1 LNHDA and CDR2 SQIVND (reference sequence). V dropped 6 bases and J dropped 4; count of bases not matched to a gene: 9. The CDR3 DNA follows: TGTGCCAGTAGCCTCCTGACTAGCGGGAGTCGAGAGACCCAGTACTTC. Its protein is CASSLLTSGSRETQYF.

V and J are TRBV14 and TRBJ2-7; D is perhaps TRBD1 (6 bases). Trimming removed 5 bases at V and 0 bases at J, with 8 bases between. This CDR3 spans 13 amino acids. Germline loops: CDR1 SGHDN, CDR2 FVKESK. In DNA, the CDR3 is TGTGCCAGCAGCAGACAGGTCTCCTACGAGCAGTACTTC. Residues: CASSRQVSYEQYF.

The genes are TRBV2 and TRBJ1-6; the D gene is possibly TRBD1 (6 bases). Trimming stripped 3 bases from V and 10 bases from J, with 19 bases between. The CDR3 runs to 16 residues. In germline, CDR1 is SNHLY, CDR2 FYNNEI. As DNA, the CDR3 is TGTGCCAGCAGTGATGGTGGTAGGGGGAACTACTCACCCCTCCACTTT. Protein: CASSDGGRGNYSPLHF.

The chain is built from TRBV7-2 and TRBJ2-7; 11 bases are shared with TRBD2. Germline assignment: CDR1 SGHTA and CDR2 FQGNSA. This CDR3 is built from 14 residues. V lost 3 bases to trimming and J lost 7 bases; unmatched junction nucleotides: 5. CDR3 nucleotides: TGTGCCAGCAGCTTCCTTAGCGGGAGGGATGAGCAGTACTTC. It is translated as CASSFLSGRDEQYF.